These 10 T cell receptor beta chains were sequenced from one sample in a study of cytomegalovirus exposure and HLA in healthy donors. Primers for the PCR totalled 60 Vbeta and 13 Jbeta. Sequencing was performed with immunoSEQ multiplex PCR; in TCRdb, only in-frame clones are kept and a portion is missing. The table has roughly 150,000 clones, 75% seen once. The sequenced sample was PBMCs. These receptors were taken from a man aged 18 to 29 in good health and CMV-seropositive.

The V and J genes are TRBV2 and TRBJ2-1; TRBD2 matches at 8 bases. Germline-derived CDR1 and CDR2 are SNHLY and FYNNEI. The CDR3 runs 15 residues. V lost 6 bases to trimming and J lost 5 bases; unmatched junction nucleotides: 9. DNA of the CDR3: TGTGCCAGCAGGAGACGGGAGGGCCGGGACAATGAGCAGTTCTTC. Translation: CASRRREGRDNEQFF.

The V and J genes are TRBV28 and TRBJ2-1, with 11 bases that match TRBD2. V lost 5 bases to trimming and J lost 13 bases; unmatched junction nucleotides: 13. This CDR3 spans 15 amino acids. From germline, CDR1 is MDHEN and CDR2 SYDVKM. CDR3 residues: CASSRPGLADYGQFF. CDR3 in DNA: TGTGCCAGCAGTCGCCCGGGACTAGCGGATTACGGTCAGTTCTTC.

J is TRBJ2-3 and V is TRBV6-1; D is unclear. Germline values: CDR1 MNHNS, CDR2 SASEGT. The CDR3 is 12 residues long. Trimming shortened V by 6 bases and J by 0 bases, and 4 bases separated the two germline ends. The CDR3 reads CASRHSTDTQYF. The CDR3 DNA reads TGTGCCAGCAGACATAGCACAGATACGCAGTATTTT.

This clone was seen a few times. The rearrangement joins TRBV4-1 to TRBJ2-5; 12 nucleotides align to TRBD2. Germline CDR1 MGHRA, CDR2 YSYEKL. The CDR3 has 16 residues. The V segment lost 2 bases and the J segment 5 bases; nucleotides outside the gene matches: 6. The CDR3: CASSQPTSGRRETQYF. The CDR3 DNA sequence: TGCGCCAGCAGCCAACCGACTAGCGGGAGAAGGGAGACCCAGTACTTC.

V is TRBV28 and J is TRBJ2-1, with 12 bases lining up with TRBD2. The CDR3 consists of 19 residues. V lost 5 bases to trimming and J lost 9 bases; unmatched junction nucleotides: 20. CDR1 and CDR2 from the germline V gene are MDHEN and SYDVKM. The CDR3: CASSPQPGQGGLAGFEQFF. The CDR3 DNA reads TGTGCCAGCAGTCCTCAACCGGGACAGGGTGGACTAGCGGGATTTGAGCAGTTCTTC.

The chain recombines TRBV9 with TRBJ2-3; 14 bases agree with TRBD2. The V gene's germline CDR1 is SGDLS and CDR2 YYNGEE. After removal of 4 bases from V and 3 bases from J, the junction contained 7 bases not matched to a gene. The CDR3 has 17 amino acids. The CDR3 DNA follows: TGTGCCAGCAGCCCGGGACTAGCGGGAGCGGGAACAGATACGCAGTATTTT. Its translation is CASSPGLAGAGTDTQYF.

This chain joins TRBV4-1 and TRBJ2-6, with D maybe TRBD2 (5 bases). V was trimmed by 6 bases and J by 0 bases, leaving 15 bases between them. CDR1 MGHRA and CDR2 YSYEKL come from the germline V gene. This CDR3 has 17 residues. CDR3 nucleotide sequence: TGCGCCAGCAGTGTAGCTAGCAGCAGCTCTGGGGCCAACGTCCTGACTTTC. It codes for CASSVASSSSGANVLTF.

J is TRBJ1-4 and V is TRBV9; D unclear. Germline CDR1 reads SGDLS; CDR2 reads YYNGEE. Between the trimmed V and J ends, which lost 0 bases and 8 bases, there was a span of 11 bases. The CDR3 sequence is 14 residues long. This chain's CDR3 is CASSVGEFGEKLFF. The CDR3 DNA reads as TGTGCCAGCAGCGTAGGCGAATTCGGGGAAAAACTGTTTTTT.

The chain recombines TRBV6-5 with TRBJ1-1; D gene ambiguous. The CDR3 loop spans 16 amino acids. V gave up 2 bases and J gave up 2 bases, with 15 bases separating them. In germline, CDR1 is MNHEY, CDR2 SVGAGI. The CDR3 region has the DNA TGTGCCAGCAGTTACGTCGGGGTTAGCCCAAACACTGAAGCTTTCTTT. Translating gives CASSYVGVSPNTEAFF.

This sequence joins TRBV25-1 and TRBJ1-2; 11 nucleotides align to TRBD1. Germline lookup yields CDR1 MGHDK and CDR2 SYGVNS. Unmatched junction bases numbered 9, after V lost 4 bases and J lost 8 bases. The CDR3 extends over 15 amino acids. DNA for the CDR3: TGTGCCAGCAGTGCCCCCGGGACAGGGGGTTTCGGCTACACCTTC. It translates to CASSAPGTGGFGYTF.